The 28 T cell receptor beta chains below all came from one sample that was sequenced in a study of CD8 T cells in Susac syndrome. Random hexamers were used to reverse transcribe the RNA input (0.5 to 1 ug). TCRdb reprocessed the immunoSEQ multiplex PCR reads via MiXCR and lists one record per CDR3 protein. The profile shows under 200,000 distinct CDR3 sequences, about 95% of them singletons. The sequenced sample was CD8+ T cells from PBMCs. The source of these receptors is a human donor with multiple sclerosis.

The rearrangement uses TRBV20-1 and TRBJ2-1; the D gene is possibly TRBD1 (5 bases). The CDR3 is made up of 14 amino acids. Trimming stripped 6 bases from V and 8 bases from J, with 20 bases between. The V gene's germline CDR1 is DFQATT and CDR2 SNEGSKA (reference sequence). As DNA, the CDR3 is TGCAGTGCAAAAGACAGTGCCAGTAGGGATGAGCAGTTCTTC. Amino acid sequence: CSAKDSASRDEQFF.

The rearrangement uses TRBV12-3 or TRBV12-4 and TRBJ2-5; D perhaps matches TRBD2 (6 bases). Trimming removed 4 bases from V and 5 bases from J, with 11 bases in between. This CDR3 region has 13 residues. For the CDR3, the DNA is TGTGCCAGCAGTTCGGAGGGGCAGGAGACCCAGTACTTC. This encodes CASSSEGQETQYF.

The table lists this clonotype with a count of one. This CDR3 reads CASRLRTSGGNEQFF. CDR3 DNA sequence: TGTGCCAGCAGGCTAAGGACTAGCGGAGGTAATGAGCAGTTCTTC. This chain joins TRBV3-1 and TRBJ2-1, with 10 bases that match TRBD2. J lost 7 bases, V lost 6 bases, and 9 bases had no gene match. The CDR3 spans 15 residues. Germline CDR1 reads LGHDT; CDR2 reads YNNKEL (reference sequence).

This clonotype was counted between two and nine times. The V gene is TRBV12-3 or TRBV12-4, the J gene TRBJ2-7; 10 nucleotides agree with TRBD2. V trimming: 6 bases; J trimming: 3 bases; junction bases outside the gene matches: 2. The CDR3 consists of 13 residues. The CDR3 here is CASSGTSDYEQYF. The DNA of the CDR3 is TGTGCCAGCAGCGGGACTAGCGACTACGAGCAGTACTTC.

J is TRBJ1-2 and V is TRBV29-1; 7 positions match TRBD1. The CDR3 has 15 residues. With V trimmed by 5 bases and J by 2 bases, 11 bases remained unmatched. Per the germline V gene, CDR1 is SQVTM and CDR2 is ANQGSEA. The CDR3, as DNA: TGCAGCGTTCAGGGGACAGACCCCCCCAACTATGGCTACACCTTC. This sequence encodes CSVQGTDPPNYGYTF.

This chain links TRBV28 with TRBJ2-3; D remains unclear. Germline CDR1 and CDR2: MDHEN and SYDVKM. V lost 3 bases to trimming and J lost 0 bases, with 7 bases between them. This CDR3 is built from 14 residues. The CDR3 loop is CASSFLGSTDTQYF. The CDR3 coding sequence is TGTGCCAGCAGTTTTCTAGGAAGCACAGATACGCAGTATTTT.

V gene TRBV11-2 combines with J gene TRBJ2-3; no clear D gene. CDR1 SGHAT and CDR2 FQNNGV come from the germline V gene. V lost 5 bases and J 2 bases, leaving 5 bases between the germline ends. This CDR3 is built from 12 residues. Here the CDR3 reads CASSRVTDTQYF. The CDR3 coding sequence is TGTGCCAGCAGCCGGGTCACAGATACGCAGTATTTT.

The DNA for the CDR3 is TGTGCCAGCAGTTACGGGGGACACCCCTACGAGCAGTACTTC. Translated: CASSYGGHPYEQYF. The chain links TRBV6-6 to TRBJ2-7; D may be TRBD1 (6 bases). The germline V and J ends were trimmed by 2 bases and 2 bases, with 10 bases remaining between them. In germline, CDR1 is MNHNY, CDR2 SVGAGI (reference sequence). The CDR3 totals 14 residues.

The chain recombines TRBV6-1 with TRBJ2-7, with a tentative D call TRBD2 (6 bases). The V gene lost 7 bases and the J gene lost 2 bases, with 12 bases spanning the gap. From germline, CDR1 is MNHNS and CDR2 SASEGT. The CDR3 sequence is 13 residues long. This chain's CDR3 is CASTSGETYEQYF. In DNA form, the CDR3 reads TGTGCCAGCACCTCGGGGGAAACCTACGAGCAGTACTTC.

The gene calls are TRBV29-1 and TRBJ1-2, with D uncertain. The CDR3 contains 14 residues. CDR1 is SQVTM, CDR2 ANQGSEA, per germline. Deletions cut 4 bases from V and 2 bases from J, with 14 bases between. Here the CDR3 DNA reads TGCAGCGTTGTTGATGTCGGAGGGAACTATGGCTACACCTTC. It is translated as CSVVDVGGNYGYTF.

The chain carries TRBV7-9 and TRBJ2-1; D is possibly TRBD2 (6 bases). Germline V gene data show CDR1 as SEHNR and CDR2 as FQNEAQ (reference sequence). The CDR3 runs to 15 residues. V lost 0 bases and J lost 4, with 10 bases in between. CDR3 sequence reads: CASSLAAGRYNEQFF. The CDR3 DNA reads as TGTGCCAGCAGCTTAGCGGCGGGAAGGTACAATGAGCAGTTCTTC. Together with reference TRBV7-9 and TRBJ2-1, the CDR3 gives the full variable domain: DTGVSQNPRHKITKRGQNVTFRCDPISEHNRLYWYRQTLGQGPEFLTYFQNEAQLEKSRLLSDRFSAERPKGSFSTLEIQRTEQGDSAMYLCASSLAAGRYNEQFFGPGTRLTVL.

The chain links TRBV20-1 to TRBJ1-1; no definite D call. Trimming removed 0 bases from V and 1 base from J, with 9 bases in between. CDR1 and CDR2 from the germline V gene are DFQATT and SNEGSKA (reference sequence). The CDR3 spans 14 residues. CDR3 in amino acids: CSARDFRRNTEAFF. CDR3 sequence (DNA): TGCAGTGCTAGAGATTTCCGCAGGAACACTGAAGCTTTCTTT.

The rearrangement links TRBV12-3 or TRBV12-4 to TRBJ1-5; D is uncertain. The CDR3 covers 14 residues. Deletions cut 4 bases from V and 3 bases from J, with 10 bases between. CDR3 sequence (DNA): TGTGCCAGCAGTTCGGTCTACCCCAATCAGCCCCAGCATTTT. Residues: CASSSVYPNQPQHF.

This chain joins TRBV7-6 and TRBJ1-5; no definite D call. The CDR3 spans 15 residues. The V end lost 2 bases, the J end lost 6 bases, and 14 bases lay between the germline ends. Germline values: CDR1 SGHVS, CDR2 FNYEAQ. CDR3 DNA sequence: TGTGCCAGCAGCTTAACACCGGGGTACGCTCAGCCCCAGCATTTT. Encoded protein: CASSLTPGYAQPQHF.

The genes are TRBV11-2 and TRBJ1-6, with D unresolved. Germline loops: CDR1 SGHAT, CDR2 FQNNGV. The ends were cut back, 4 bases at V and 4 bases at J, with 11 bases in the middle. The CDR3 length is 15 residues. The CDR3 sequence is CASSSSSDYNSPLHF. In nucleotides, the CDR3 is TGTGCCAGCAGCTCAAGCTCAGATTATAATTCACCCCTCCACTTT.

This sequence joins TRBV7-2 and TRBJ1-1, with 8 bases matching TRBD1. Trimming at V came to 5 bases and at J to 9 bases, leaving 14 bases not matched to a gene. This CDR3 spans 15 amino acids. From germline, CDR1 is SGHTA and CDR2 FQGNSA. In DNA, the CDR3 is TGTGCCAGCAGCGCTGACAGGGGAATTTGGCCCAAAGCTTTCTTT. It codes for CASSADRGIWPKAFF.

This chain links TRBV5-1 with TRBJ2-3; tentatively, D is TRBD2 (5 bases). Germline CDR1 and CDR2: SGHRS and YFSETQ. Between the trimmed V and J ends, which lost 6 bases and 3 bases, there was a span of 14 bases. The CDR3 loop spans 14 amino acids. The DNA for the CDR3 is TGCGCCAGCACCATAGCGCTACTGACAGATACGCAGTATTTT. Translating it yields CASTIALLTDTQYF. The whole variable domain, filled in from reference TRBV5-1 and TRBJ2-3, reads KAGVTQTPRYLIKTRGQQVTLSCSPISGHRSVSWYQQTPGQGLQFLFEYFSETQRNKGNFPGRFSGRQFSNSRSEMNVSTLELGDSALYLCASTIALLTDTQYFGPGTRLTVL.

The CDR3 DNA reads as TGTGCCAGCAGTACAACAGAACAGGCGGTGGGCAATCAGCCCCAGCATTTT. Residues: CASSTTEQAVGNQPQHF. This chain joins TRBV12-3 or TRBV12-4 and TRBJ1-5; the D gene is possibly TRBD1 (5 bases). The V gene lost 5 bases and the J gene lost 2 bases, with 19 bases spanning the gap. This CDR3 contains 17 residues.

The V and J genes are TRBV11-2 and TRBJ2-1; D is unresolved. Germline V lookup: CDR1 SGHAT, CDR2 FQNNGV. This CDR3 has 11 residues. The germline V and J ends were trimmed by 7 bases and 7 bases, with 8 bases remaining between them. DNA for the CDR3: TGTGCCAGCATCTTGGGGAATGAGCAGTTCTTC. This gives the protein CASILGNEQFF.

The chain recombines TRBV20-1 with TRBJ2-1; tentatively, D is TRBD2 (5 bases). Trimming removed 2 bases from V and 8 bases from J, with 13 bases in between. Germline V gene lookup returns CDR1 DFQATT and CDR2 SNEGSKA (reference sequence). The CDR3 covers 13 residues. The CDR3 is CSARPTLEDEQFF. The CDR3 nucleotides are TGCAGTGCTAGACCCACGTTGGAGGATGAGCAGTTCTTC.

The V gene is TRBV7-9, the J gene TRBJ1-5; the match to TRBD1 covers 8 bases. V was clipped by 4 bases and J by 5 bases; unmatched bases: 7. From germline, CDR1 is SEHNR and CDR2 FQNEAQ (reference sequence). This CDR3 contains 15 residues. The CDR3 sequence: CASSSSKTGDQPQHF. Here the CDR3 DNA reads TGTGCCAGCAGCTCATCCAAGACAGGGGATCAGCCCCAGCATTTT.

The chain is built from TRBV27 and TRBJ2-3; the D is unclear. The V end lost 4 bases, the J end lost 2 bases, and 10 bases lay between the germline ends. Germline V gives CDR1 MNHEY, CDR2 SMNVEV (reference sequence). The CDR3 is made up of 14 amino acids. The CDR3 nucleotides read TGTGCCAGCAGTTCACTCGAGACCACAGATACGCAGTATTTT. Its protein product is CASSSLETTDTQYF.

The chain carries TRBV20-1 and TRBJ1-5; D possibly corresponds to TRBD1 (5 bases). This CDR3 has 14 residues. V was pared by 6 bases and J by 0 bases, with 12 bases between. Germline values: CDR1 DFQATT, CDR2 SNEGSKA (reference sequence). The CDR3 protein is CSARDHISNQPQHF. The CDR3 region has the DNA TGCAGTGCCAGGGACCACATTAGCAATCAGCCCCAGCATTTT.

V gene TRBV29-1 combines with J gene TRBJ2-3; the D gene is possibly TRBD2 (5 bases). Trimming took 5 bases from V and 4 from J, leaving 7 bases between them. Germline CDR1 and CDR2: SQVTM and ANQGSEA. There are 11 residues in the CDR3. The CDR3 nucleotides read TGCAGCGTTCTTAGCGCAGATACGCAGTATTTT. Protein product: CSVLSADTQYF.

This clonotype was detected only a few times. The rearrangement joins TRBV7-2 to TRBJ2-7; 10 nucleotides agree with TRBD1. The CDR3 runs to 14 residues. With V trimmed by 6 bases and J by 6 bases, 8 bases remained unmatched. The V gene's germline CDR1 is SGHTA and CDR2 FQGNSA. CDR3 sequence (DNA): TGTGCCAGCAGTCCGGGACAGGGGCTTGGCGAGCAGTACTTC. Translated, it gives CASSPGQGLGEQYF.

The rearrangement joins TRBV30 to TRBJ2-1; no reliable D call. The CDR3 covers 13 residues. V lost 3 bases and J lost 5, with 11 bases in between. The V gene's germline CDR1 is GTSNPN and CDR2 SVGIG (reference sequence). CDR3 residues: CAWSWDGDNEQFF. The DNA of the CDR3 is TGTGCCTGGAGCTGGGATGGCGACAATGAGCAGTTCTTC. Full variable domain (missing parts from reference TRBV30 and TRBJ2-1): SQTIHQWPATLVQPVGSPLSLECTVEGTSNPNLYWYRQAAGRGLQLLFYSVGIGQISSEVPQNLSASRPQDRQFILSSKKLLLSDSGFYLCAWSWDGDNEQFFGPGTRLTVL.

V is TRBV28 and J is TRBJ2-5; D may be TRBD1 or TRBD2 (6 bases each). The CDR3 consists of 15 residues. In germline, CDR1 is MDHEN, CDR2 SYDVKM. The germline V and J ends were trimmed by 3 bases and 1 base, with 12 bases remaining between them. The CDR3 reads CASSLWRGTQETQYF. CDR3 bases: TGTGCCAGCAGTTTGTGGAGGGGGACCCAAGAGACCCAGTACTTC.

This clonotype was observed a few times. V is TRBV7-9 and J is TRBJ2-5; weak D call: TRBD2 (6 bases). The V and J ends lost 0 bases and 2 bases respectively, with 7 bases between them. Germline CDR1 reads SEHNR; CDR2 reads FQNEAQ (reference sequence). The CDR3 runs to 14 residues. The DNA of the CDR3 is TGTGCCAGCAGCTTAGCCGGGACTCAAGAGACCCAGTACTTC. Its protein product is CASSLAGTQETQYF.